The T cell receptor (beta chain) described here comes from a study of tumor and adjacent non-tumor tissue in lung cancer. The overall study: Histology: 12 adenocarcinoma, a couple of squamous cell carcinoma, 1 small cell lung cancer.

TCRbeta libraries were built with three rounds of nested PCR, modified from ARM-PCR. In TCRdb, the multiplex PCR reads were re-called with MiXCR into one record per CDR3 protein. The sample has fewer than 120,000 distinct CDR3 sequences, nearly 85% seen once. Germline V gives CDR1 LNHDA, CDR2 SQIVND (reference sequence). The CDR3 runs 14 residues. V shed 6 bases and J shed 6 bases, with 16 bases lying between them. This clonotype was counted a few times. The template was RNA from unsorted bulk tissue. The V and J genes are TRBV19 and TRBJ2-3; no definite D call. This receptor was obtained from a man in his sixties or seventies with non-small cell lung cancer. Sequenced: lung tumor tissue. As DNA, the CDR3 is TGTGCCAGTAGCTCCGGGCTTGCACAGGATACGCAGTATTTT. Encoded protein: CASSSGLAQDTQYF.